The 23 T cell receptor beta chains listed next were all sequenced from one sample in a study of blood T cells in healthy people across ages (dated by TCRdb to between 2015 and 2017). The library was produced with 5' RACE. Sequencing was carried out with an Illumina HiSeq 2500. A second PCR of about 6 to 12 cycles was run with a J-beta primer mix and a sample-barcoded 5' primer. Starting from the raw public reads, TCRdb applied fastp trimming at Q25, assembled clones with MiXCR and retained in-frame beta chains. Every distinct CDR3 protein forms one entry, paired with its most common genes and DNA. For this sample the table gives approximately 900,000 distinct CDR3 sequences, of which about 28% were detected only once. Clones ranked in the top ten supply about 10% of the sample. The data were also submitted as part of a second study, on T cells of mothers and their children.

Material: blood. Receptor source: a woman in her 40s in good health.

There are many counts of this clonotype. This sequence joins TRBV10-3 and TRBJ2-7; tentative D call: TRBD1 (5 bases). CDR1 and CDR2 from the germline V gene are ENHRY and SYGVKD. The CDR3 is 12 amino acids. V dropped 6 bases and J dropped 1 base, with 7 bases sitting between them. The CDR3 region has the DNA TGTGCCATCAGCACAGGTTCCTACGAGCAGTACTTC. Amino acids: CAISTGSYEQYF.

This clonotype was picked up a small number of times. At one boundary the junction diverges from the germline segment, which might be a read error. This chain uses TRBV6-1 with TRBJ1-2; unclear D gene. Germline values: CDR1 MNHNS, CDR2 SASEGT. The CDR3 has 12 residues. The CDR3 coding sequence is TGTGCCAGCTCGGGGAGGAACTATGACTACACCTTC. It codes for CASSGRNYDYTF.

The V call is TRBV10-3, the J call TRBJ2-3, with a tentative D call TRBD2 (6 bases). Germline V lookup: CDR1 ENHRY, CDR2 SYGVKD. CDR3 length: 13 residues. Trimming shortened V by 3 bases and J by 4 bases, and 8 bases separated the two germline ends. In DNA form, the CDR3 reads TGTGCCATCAGTGATGGGGAGGCAGATACGCAGTATTTT. It specifies CAISDGEADTQYF.

Ten or more counts support this clonotype. V and J are TRBV10-3 and TRBJ1-1; TRBD1 agrees at 8 bases. Germline V gene sequence: CDR1 ENHRY, CDR2 SYGVKD. This CDR3 is built from 14 residues. The V and J ends lost 3 bases and 11 bases, in that order; junction bases with no gene match: 11. The DNA for the CDR3 is TGTGCCATCAGTGAAGGGACAGGCGTCTCACGGGCTTTCTTT. As protein: CAISEGTGVSRAFF.

This clonotype was found a few times. A much larger clone differs by one base, so this may be a read error. J is TRBJ2-1 and V is TRBV6-4; 7 bases line up with TRBD1. In germline, CDR1 is MRHNA, CDR2 SNTAGT. With 6 bases clipped from V and 10 bases from J, the junction kept 9 bases outside the gene matches. The CDR3 is 13 amino acids. The CDR3 region has the DNA TGTGCCAGCAGCCGGGACAGTCTCTCCGAGCAGTTCTTC. Translating it yields CASSRDSLSEQFF.

A few counts support this clonotype. The chain employs TRBV28 and TRBJ2-1, with no clear D. The V gene lost 3 bases and the J gene lost 7 bases, with 10 bases spanning the gap. CDR3 length: 13 residues. Germline V gene data show CDR1 as MDHEN and CDR2 as SYDVKM. In DNA form, the CDR3 reads TGTGCCAGCAGTTTCAGCAGGAAGAATGAGCAGTTCTTC. Protein product: CASSFSRKNEQFF.

This clonotype was counted a few times. The chain employs TRBV29-1 and TRBJ2-3, with D perhaps TRBD1 (6 bases). The V gene's germline CDR1 is SQVTM and CDR2 ANQGSEA. Trimming stripped 4 bases from V and 4 bases from J, with 12 bases between. The CDR3 is made up of 13 amino acids. The chain's CDR3 is CSVVSQGPDTQYF. The DNA for the CDR3 is TGCAGCGTTGTATCCCAGGGGCCAGATACGCAGTATTTT.

This clonotype appeared many times. V gene TRBV28 combines with J gene TRBJ1-2; D remains unclear. Trimming took 6 bases from V and 5 from J, leaving 19 bases between them. Germline CDR1 reads MDHEN; CDR2 reads SYDVKM. The CDR3 is 15 amino acids. The CDR3 reads CASSSQVTPIYGYTF. The CDR3 nucleotides read TGTGCCAGCAGCTCGCAGGTTACCCCTATATATGGCTACACCTTC.

V gene TRBV6-5 combines with J gene TRBJ1-1, with 7 bases that match TRBD1. Per the germline V gene, CDR1 is MNHEY and CDR2 is SVGAGI. V lost 5 bases and J lost 6; bases outside the gene matches: 6. The CDR3 runs 13 residues. CDR3 loop: CASSTRGKAEAFF. CDR3 in DNA: TGTGCCAGCAGTACCAGGGGGAAAGCTGAAGCTTTCTTT.

The V and J genes are TRBV7-8 and TRBJ2-5; D is possibly TRBD1 (5 bases). Germline CDR1 reads SGHVS; CDR2 reads FQNEAQ. CDR3 length: 12 amino acids. V dropped 6 bases and J dropped 6 bases, with 11 bases sitting between them. The CDR3 DNA reads as TGTGCCAGCAGTCCCCAGGGAAAGACCCAGTACTTC. This codes for CASSPQGKTQYF.

The chain couples TRBV5-1 to TRBJ2-7; 7 nucleotides agree with TRBD2. Germline assignment: CDR1 SGHRS and CDR2 YFSETQ. V shed 4 bases, J shed 2 bases, and the junction held 6 bases outside the gene matches. The CDR3 covers 14 residues. The CDR3 nucleotides are TGCGCCAGCAGCCCGGGACTAACCACCTACGAGCAGTACTTC. This gives the protein CASSPGLTTYEQYF.

This clonotype has only a few counts. The V call is TRBV6-2 or TRBV6-3, the J call TRBJ2-1; D may be TRBD1 (6 bases). Trimming removed 5 bases at V and 0 bases at J, with 14 bases between. The V gene's germline CDR1 is MNHEY and CDR2 SVGEGT. The CDR3 spans 16 residues. Here the CDR3 reads CASSQQTGFSYNEQFF. In DNA, the CDR3 is TGTGCCAGCAGTCAACAGACAGGCTTCTCCTACAATGAGCAGTTCTTC.

This clonotype was counted only a few times. The V call is TRBV19, the J call TRBJ1-5; D is possibly TRBD1 (5 bases). The V gene's germline CDR1 is LNHDA and CDR2 SQIVND (reference sequence). Trimming left V 1 base short and J 7 bases short, with 11 bases between. The CDR3 is made up of 14 amino acids. CDR3 coding DNA: TGTGCCAGTAGTATAGTGGGGCCCGGACAGCCCCAGCATTTT. This gives the protein CASSIVGPGQPQHF. Based on the CDR3 plus reference TRBV19 and TRBJ1-5, the full variable domain is DGGITQSPKYLFRKEGQNVTLSCEQNLNHDAMYWYRQDPGQGLRLIYYSQIVNDFQKGDIAEGYSVSREKKESFPLTVTSAQKNPTAFYLCASSIVGPGQPQHFGDGTRLSIL.

J is TRBJ2-2 and V is TRBV12-3 or TRBV12-4; no firm D call. Trimming took 4 bases from V and 5 from J, leaving 8 bases between them. This CDR3 is built from 13 residues. This CDR3 is CASSSDQTGELFF. The DNA for the CDR3 is TGTGCCAGCAGTTCGGACCAAACCGGGGAGCTGTTTTTT.

This chain links TRBV29-1 with TRBJ2-7; TRBD1 agrees at 10 bases. J gave up 3 bases and V 2 bases, and 4 bases lay outside the gene matches. The CDR3 length is 14 residues. The germline CDR1 and CDR2 sequences are SQVTM and ANQGSEA. CDR3 protein: CSVETRTGGYEQYF. CDR3 bases: TGCAGCGTTGAAACGAGGACAGGGGGCTACGAGCAGTACTTC.

This clonotype was recorded once. The chain uses TRBV2 and TRBJ2-3; possible D gene TRBD2, 7 bases. V lost 0 bases to trimming and J lost 7 bases, with 23 bases between them. Germline CDR1 reads SNHLY; CDR2 reads FYNNEI. The CDR3 consists of 18 residues. The chain's CDR3 is CASSEAVRTAGPNYTQYF. The CDR3 DNA follows: TGTGCCAGCAGTGAAGCGGTCAGGACAGCGGGACCGAATTATACGCAGTATTTT.

The gene calls are TRBV14 and TRBJ2-5; TRBD1 matches at 9 bases. Looked up from germline, CDR1 is SGHDN and CDR2 is FVKESK. The CDR3 has 15 residues. V shed 6 bases and J 11 bases; nucleotides not matched to a gene: 16. The chain's CDR3 is CASSPGDRAINEQYF. CDR3 coding DNA: TGTGCCAGCAGTCCCGGGGACAGGGCTATTAATGAGCAGTACTTC. Full variable domain (rest looked up from reference TRBV14 and TRBJ2-5): EAGVTQFPSHSVIEKGQTVTLRCDPISGHDNLYWYRRVMGKEIKFLLHFVKESKQDESGMPNNRFLAERTGGTYSTLKVQPAELEDSGVYFCASSPGDRAINEQYFGPGTRLLVL.

With respect to this clonotype: Given the absence of the conserved phenylalanine or tryptophan at the CDR3 end, a read error is likely. The rearrangement uses TRBV19 and TRBJ1-2, with 11 bases lining up with TRBD1. The CDR3 covers 14 residues. Unmatched junction bases numbered 5, after V lost 4 bases and J lost 7 bases. Germline V gives CDR1 LNHDA, CDR2 SQIVND (reference sequence). CDR3 nucleotide sequence: TGTGCCAGTAGTACCCGGACAGGGGGCCTTGGCTACACCTTA. Protein sequence: CASSTRTGGLGYTL.

The CDR3 DNA is TGTGCCAGCAGTCGGACAGGGGGTGATGAGCAGTTCTTC. This sequence encodes CASSRTGGDEQFF. The rearrangement joins TRBV12-3 or TRBV12-4 to TRBJ2-1; 10 bases are a match to TRBD1. The CDR3 extends over 13 amino acids. Trimming cost V 5 bases and J 8 bases; bases outside gene matches: 3.

The chain joins TRBV5-1 to TRBJ2-1; 9 bases are shared with TRBD1. Germline CDR1 SGHRS, CDR2 YFSETQ. The CDR3 extends over 15 amino acids. With 3 bases clipped from V and 10 bases from J, the junction kept 11 bases outside the gene matches. The CDR3, as DNA: TGCGCCAGCAGCTCCTCCGGGACAGGGTCCTACGAGCAGTTCTTC. It codes for CASSSSGTGSYEQFF.

The rearrangement joins TRBV10-3 to TRBJ1-2; 9 bases map to TRBD1. The CDR3 sequence is 15 residues long. V shed 4 bases and J 7 bases; nucleotides not matched to a gene: 10. Germline-derived CDR1 and CDR2 are ENHRY and SYGVKD. CDR3 DNA sequence: TGTGCCATCAGTGCCGGGACAGGGTGGTATGTTGGCTACACCTTC. Protein sequence: CAISAGTGWYVGYTF.

This clonotype appeared a single time. This chain's CDR3 is CASSYNQAGSEAFF. The CDR3 region has the DNA TGTGCCAGCAGTTACAACCAGGCGGGCTCTGAAGCTTTCTTT. V and J are TRBV6-5 and TRBJ1-1, with D hard to call. Looked up from germline, CDR1 is MNHEY and CDR2 is SVGAGI. Trimming removed 2 bases from V and 6 bases from J, with 13 bases in between. This CDR3 comprises 14 residues.

This chain links TRBV7-9 with TRBJ1-4; D perhaps matches TRBD1 (5 bases). V was clipped by 5 bases and J by 0 bases, with 13 bases between them. Germline V gene lookup returns CDR1 SEHNR and CDR2 FQNEAQ (reference sequence). This CDR3 has 16 residues. In DNA form, the CDR3 reads TGTGCCAGCAGCCAGAGTCGGGGGGCAACTAATGAAAAACTGTTTTTT. Its protein product is CASSQSRGATNEKLFF.